The clone carrying this T cell receptor beta chain was counted a few times. What it recognizes is unknown. The ends lost 1 base at V and 4 bases at J; junction bases unmatched: 6. CDR1 and CDR2 (germline): LNHDA, SQIVND (reference sequence). This CDR3 spans 15 amino acids. The data were obtained in a study of vaccination effects on CD4 cells after COVID-19. General study findings and limits: A shortage of convalescent patients and an absence of early post-infection timepoints characterized the study. Clones from infection and from vaccination both contracted markedly late after vaccination.

ViraFEST assay sequencing came after antigen-specific CD4+ T cells were expanded with viral peptide pools. CD4+ T cells were isolated after 10 days of culture. According to the study, vaccine recipients showed no prior SARS-CoV-2 infection and negative nucleocapsid antibodies. They grew over 1.5 million PBMC in each well, adding 10 IU/ml IL-2 and 8.5 to 10 ug/ml peptides. Researchers swapped half the medium for IL-2 medium on both days 3 and 7. Clones were read by immunoSEQ multiplex PCR, and TCRdb kept only the in-frame ones, dropping some. The table records 55,000 to 75,000 clones, around 77% of them present only once.

Sequences were derived from CD4+ T cells from PBMCs cultured with HCoV-NL63 spike peptides, sampled before COVID-19 vaccination. This receptor was identified in a human donor who received a COVID-19 vaccine. The chain couples TRBV19 to TRBJ1-2, with 7 bases that match TRBD1. This CDR3 reads CASSIVGGGGYGYTF. In DNA form, the CDR3 reads TGTGCCAGTAGTATAGTGGGAGGGGGCGGCTATGGCTACACCTTC. Complete variable domain (other parts from reference TRBV19 and TRBJ1-2): DGGITQSPKYLFRKEGQNVTLSCEQNLNHDAMYWYRQDPGQGLRLIYYSQIVNDFQKGDIAEGYSVSREKKESFPLTVTSAQKNPTAFYLCASSIVGGGGYGYTFGSGTRLTVV.